The clone carrying this T cell receptor beta chain was counted only a few times. Antigen specificity is unknown. The CDR3 loop spans 15 amino acids. V gave up 4 bases and J gave up 4 bases; unmatched junction bases: 6. Germline V gene lookup returns CDR1 MRHNA and CDR2 SNTAGT. The PCR employed 60 Vbeta primers together with 13 Jbeta primers. Sequenced by immunoSEQ multiplex PCR; TCRdb stores in-frame clones only, minus some. The sample lists about 220,000 clones, 60% to 80% occurring once. This sample is part of a study of cytomegalovirus exposure and HLA in healthy donors. Study information: Of 300 to 500 genotyped donors, more than 65% grouped in the Caucasian-associated ancestry cluster. Study-wide points: Cytomegalovirus-associated TCR beta chains were listed, numbering approximately 150. The study assumed roughly uniform donor sequencing depth for presence/absence analyses. There were several of the most significant clusters that appeared linked to common viral pathogens in a later analysis.

This chain links TRBV6-4 with TRBJ2-3; 9 bases are shared with TRBD1. The origin of this receptor is a male donor in good health and CMV-seronegative. The sequenced material came from PBMCs. DNA of the CDR3: TGTGCCAGCAGTGCTACAGGGGGCGCCCCAGATACGCAGTATTTT. This gives the protein CASSATGGAPDTQYF.